The rows below give T cell receptor beta chains drawn from one sample of a study of identifying expanded T cells in peripheral blood. Here immunoSEQ multiplex PCR was the method, and the copy in TCRdb shows in-frame clones only, minus some. This sample has some 72,000 clones, with roughly 90% found just once. Sequenced input: blood. The receptors were gathered from a person aged 18-69 years in good health. Both conserved end residues are part of each CDR3. The D gene is left open where the match is weak. Expanded clones are given a class, and other clones once, few, many or no size at all.

>TRBJ1-2|TRBV19|TRBD1|-
CASSGQGPLDGLHGYTF
TGTGCCAGTAGTGGACAGGGACCCCTTGACGGTTTACATGGCTACACCTTC
>TRBJ1-1|TRBV11-2|-|-
CASSYETEAFF
TGTGCCAGCAGCTACGAGACTGAAGCTTTCTTT
>TRBJ2-3|TRBV6-6|-|-
CASGGRDTDTQYF
TGTGCCAGCGGGGGAAGGGACACAGATACGCAGTATTTT
>TRBJ2-4|TRBV5-8|-|once
CASSLEVQYF
TGTGCCAGCAGCTTGGAGGTTCAGTACTTC
>TRBJ2-1|TRBV27|TRBD1|-
CASILRGGLYNEQFF
TGTGCCAGCATCCTGAGAGGGGGCCTTTACAATGAGCAGTTCTTC
>TRBJ2-2|TRBV5-6|-|-
CASSKDATGELFF
TGTGCCAGCAGCAAAGACGCCACCGGGGAGCTGTTTTTT
>TRBJ1-6|TRBV28|-|once
CASSLRGSWGFDSPLHF
TGTGCCAGCAGTTTACGGGGATCTTGGGGTTTTGATTCACCCCTCCACTTT
>TRBJ1-1|TRBV7-9|-|few
CASSRTVNTEAFF
TGTGCCAGCAGCCGGACAGTGAACACTGAAGCTTTCTTT
>TRBJ2-7|TRBV28|TRBD2|-
CASSLSRGVSYEQYF
TGTGCCAGCAGTTTGAGTCGGGGGGTCAGCTACGAGCAGTACTTC
>TRBJ2-1|TRBV30|TRBD2|once
CAWSATSGVNEQFF
TGTGCCTGGAGTGCCACTAGCGGGGTAAATGAGCAGTTCTTC
>TRBJ1-1|TRBV5-6|-|-
CASSLVGVAATEAFF
TGTGCCAGCAGCTTGGTTGGGGTGGCGGCCACTGAAGCTTTCTTT
>TRBJ2-3|TRBV7-6|TRBD2|-
CASSLEASGGAPDTQYF
TGTGCCAGCAGCTTAGAGGCTAGCGGGGGGGCCCCAGATACGCAGTATTTT
>TRBJ1-5|TRBV18|-|few
CASSPKAGNQPQHF
TGTGCCAGCTCACCGAAGGCCGGCAATCAGCCCCAGCATTTT
>TRBJ2-7|TRBV7-2|TRBD2|-
CASSLAGTSPYEQYF
TGTGCCAGCAGCTTAGCTGGGACTAGCCCCTACGAGCAGTACTTC
>TRBJ1-2|TRBV30|-|-
CAWSSGGHYYGYTF
TGTGCCTGGAGTAGCGGGGGGCATTACTATGGCTACACCTTC
>TRBJ1-6|TRBV5-1|TRBD1|-
CASSFKTGKNSPLHF
TGCGCCAGCAGCTTTAAGACAGGGAAGAATTCACCCCTCCACTTT